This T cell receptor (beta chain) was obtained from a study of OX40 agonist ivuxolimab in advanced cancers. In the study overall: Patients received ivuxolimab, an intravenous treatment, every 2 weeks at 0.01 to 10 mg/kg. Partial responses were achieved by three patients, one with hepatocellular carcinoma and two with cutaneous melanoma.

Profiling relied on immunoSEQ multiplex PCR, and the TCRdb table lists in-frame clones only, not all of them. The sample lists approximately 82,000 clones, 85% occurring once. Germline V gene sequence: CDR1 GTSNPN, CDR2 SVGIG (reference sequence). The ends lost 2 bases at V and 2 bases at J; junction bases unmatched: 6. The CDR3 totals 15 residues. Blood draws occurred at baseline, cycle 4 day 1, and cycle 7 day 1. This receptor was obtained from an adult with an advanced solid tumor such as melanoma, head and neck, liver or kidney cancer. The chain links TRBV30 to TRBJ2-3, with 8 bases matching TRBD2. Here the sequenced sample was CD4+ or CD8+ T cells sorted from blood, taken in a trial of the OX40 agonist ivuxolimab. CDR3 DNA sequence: TGTGCCTGGAGTTTGGCGGGGGGCCACACAGATACGCAGTATTTT. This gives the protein CAWSLAGGHTDTQYF.